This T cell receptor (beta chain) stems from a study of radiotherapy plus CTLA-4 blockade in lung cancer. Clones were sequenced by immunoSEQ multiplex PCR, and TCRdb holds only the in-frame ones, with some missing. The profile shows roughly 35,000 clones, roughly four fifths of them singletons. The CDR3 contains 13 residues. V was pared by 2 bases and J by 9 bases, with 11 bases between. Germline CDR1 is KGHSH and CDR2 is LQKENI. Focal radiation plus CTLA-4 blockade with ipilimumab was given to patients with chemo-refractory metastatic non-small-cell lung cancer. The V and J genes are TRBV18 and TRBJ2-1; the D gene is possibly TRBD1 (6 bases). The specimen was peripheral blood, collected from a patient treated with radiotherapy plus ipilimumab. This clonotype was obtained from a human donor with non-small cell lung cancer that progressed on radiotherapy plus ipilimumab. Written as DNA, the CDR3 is TGTGCCAGCTCACCAGTGGCCAGGGGTGAGCAGTTCTTC. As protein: CASSPVARGEQFF.